This T cell receptor beta chain appears in the sequencing data of a study of cytomegalovirus exposure and HLA in healthy donors (dated 2017 in TCRdb). At the level of the whole study: In an earlier analysis of fewer than 750 of the donors, approximately 300 Gb of sequence data and 117 million unique TCR beta sequences from about 179 million T cells were reported. The study used immunosequencing to profile the T cell repertoires of hundreds of subjects and linked those repertoires to cytomegalovirus serostatus. A separate validation cohort of 100 to 150 different subjects was used in addition to the roughly 700-subject first cohort. All discovery cohort repertoires had been generated on a single sequencing platform. A later analysis re-examined previously published TCR beta repertoires from roughly 650 donors and added high-resolution HLA genotyping to investigate patterns of TCR occurrence. HLA typing covered class I and class II loci at four-digit resolution. To predict cytomegalovirus infection status, the study brought together high-throughput TCR immunosequencing, statistical association of individual TCRs with disease status, and machine learning. Typing coverage differed by locus: A, B, C, DRB1 and DQB1 were typed in about 629-640 donors, DQA1 in 500 to 550, DPA1 in some 600, and DPB1 in just under 480. Donor age, sex, ethnicity and CMV serostatus were compiled alongside the repertoire data. The genetic ancestry cluster associated with self-reported Caucasian donors included approximately 85% of the roughly 380 genotyped donors. An early release that covered some 630 HLA-typed donors contained approximately 300 gigabases of sequencing data and roughly 84 million unique TCR sequences. In the later analysis, no new phenotypic data were used to find candidate immune exposures; instead, reliance was placed on TCR beta sequences and their occurrence across donors. Across some 400 genotyped donors of the cohort, an average of roughly 250,000 unique TCR beta nucleotide sequences per donor were sequenced, and 15% to 20% of those sequences were non-productive. The aim of the study was to test whether cataloging public T cell receptors could identify signatures of past pathogen exposure. A later genetic analysis took genome-wide SNP genotypes for about three fifths of the 666 donors and used that subset as a discovery cohort. Four to six DR-DQ haplotypes were handled as single units for association and clustering, since linkage in the cohort was strong. An earlier analysis of several hundred of the donors applied high-throughput TCR beta sequencing to assess whether each TCR beta V gene segment acted as functional or pseudogenic. Here is what the overall study found, with its caveats: Some IMGT-functional V segments, including TRBV6-2 and TRBV6-3, could not be told apart with the 87-base-pair reads, so those segments were excluded. In a later analysis, TCR association rates were found to vary across HLA loci, with the most associated TCRs seen for DRB1 alleles and the fewest for HLA-C alleles. The presence/absence analyses assumed that sequencing depth was roughly uniform across donors, and that assumption may not be true. In a later analysis, some 17,000 TCR beta sequences were associated with specific HLA alleles at a false discovery rate of 0.05. While some public TCRs were present in many individuals, most TCR sequences turned up only very rarely across donors. Correlated functional status among segregating V segments might reflect linkage disequilibrium, but an unknown experimental factor could not be ruled out. A cluster of highly shared sequence variants was judged likely to represent a technical artifact of the sequencing pipeline. A further reported finding was that TCR beta sequences accurately predicted the HLA-A and HLA-B alleles for most subjects in the first cohort. A later analysis found that most CMV-associated TCR beta chains appeared HLA-restricted, with HLA associations seemingly driven largely by CMV exposure. Compared with equally common non-associated chains, HLA-associated TCR beta chains in a later analysis were more clonally expanded and had lower generation probabilities. The only immune exposure information available for the cohort was CMV serostatus. In vitro tests confirmed that a few of the cytomegalovirus-associated TCR beta chains recognize cytomegalovirus antigens. When HLA alleles, especially DR and DQ, strongly co-occurred, attributing TCR associations to individual alleles was difficult. In both the original and validation cohorts, the classifier was reported to diagnose cytomegalovirus status with high specificity and sensitivity. The authors suggested that the approach could potentially be extended to other disease states and immunological phenotypes. In an earlier analysis of fewer than 700 of the donors, most TCR beta V segments appeared in productive rearrangements about 87% or about 30% of the time, broadly matching IMGT annotations. Because counts were too low, 15 to 20 rarely observed V segments, including chromosome 9 orphons, were excluded from the earlier analysis of around 590 of the donors. An association between a missense DCLRE1C variant and V-gene and J-gene trimming of TCR beta chains was found in a later genetic analysis and replicated in an independent cohort. According to a later analysis, parvovirus B19, influenza, CMV and Epstein-Barr virus appeared linked to several top co-occurrence clusters. The study listed 150 to 200 TCR beta chains as associated with cytomegalovirus. Because HLA typing was unavailable for some donors at each locus, only the typed subset was used in association tests. Only TCR beta chains were sequenced in this cohort, and the absence of alpha or paired-chain data limited detectable features. Compared with the 666-donor mean, donors in an Asian-associated ancestry cluster had fewer N-insertions in productive TCRs, according to a later genetic analysis.

The library was obtained by the immunoSEQ multiplex PCR assay. For the multiplex PCR, a mixture combining 60 forward primers for TCR Vbeta segments and 13 reverse primers for TCR Jbeta segments was used. The CDR3 region of rearranged TCR beta genes was amplified from genomic DNA with a multiplex PCR assay. Amplified TCR beta libraries were sequenced as 87-base-pair reads on the Illumina HiSeq System. Processing in the source paper ran as follows. Across the 640 or so repertoires, a later analysis counted roughly 84 million unique TCR beta chains, roughly 11 million of which were shared by at least two donors. To remove PCR and sequencing errors, raw reads were error-corrected and collapsed into unique sequences using a nearest-neighbor algorithm that merged closely related sequences. To assign V, D and J gene segments, CDR3 sequences were aligned to IMGT reference sequences. Each retained sequence needed at least a six-nucleotide match to both a V gene segment and a J gene segment. Rearrangements were classified as productive when the CDR3 lacked stop codons and remained in frame with V and J, and all other rearrangements were classified as non-productive. CDR3 was defined by IMGT convention, running from the second conserved V-encoded cysteine to the conserved J-encoded phenylalanine. The earlier analysis of about 610 of the donors excluded sequences that lacked an unambiguous match to a single V gene segment. An earlier analysis of fewer than 750 of the donors called V segments functional above 56.7% productive rearrangements and segregating when the between-donor standard deviation exceeded 5%. A statistical classification framework was built to diagnose cytomegalovirus status from the catalog of TCR beta chain sequences. V and J gene assignment, in a later analysis, came from comparing TCR nucleotide sequences with IMGT/GENE-DB human TR gene sequences. The TCRdist pipeline was used in a later analysis to assign CDR3 sequences and most-parsimonious VDJ recombination scenarios. In a later analysis, each TCR beta chain was defined by its CDR3 amino acid sequence together with its V-gene family, and reads lacking a unique V-gene family were excluded. To address suspected cross-contamination and a sequencing artifact, a later analysis removed several hundred highly shared, low-generation-probability nucleotide sequences. In a later analysis, a clonal expansion index for each public chain was calculated from normalized within-repertoire ranks of inferred template counts. In a later analysis, generation probabilities were computed with a VDJ recombination model fitted to out-of-frame rearrangements, and the resulting probabilities were checked against IGoR. Hypergeometric tests were used in a later analysis to score TCR-TCR, TCR-HLA and TCR-CMV co-occurrence, with a repertoire-size bias correction applied to the TCR pairs. In a later analysis, false discovery rates were estimated by permuting HLA or CMV assignments 20 times. In a later analysis, co-occurring TCRs were grouped with DBSCAN, and TCRdist sequence similarity was added when clustering was performed within HLA-allele-positive subsets. Repertoires with fewer than 30,000 or more than 120,000 public chains, plus five repertoires with anomalous nucleotide sharing, were excluded from co-occurrence clustering. Drawn from immuneACCESS, this table holds only the in-frame rearrangements with V and J called that TCRdb kept. Clones are partly lost; checked studies trace under half to an unresolved V gene and leave the rest unexplained. V, J and clone size were drawn from that table, and D and trimming were deduced from the DNA. The sample data list fewer than 200,000 clones, and 75% to 90% of these were observed just once. The ten top clones hold 1.6% of the sample.

The cohort consisted of 600 to 750 healthy bone marrow donors. At the time of sampling, all cohort members were nominally healthy, though unrecorded immune exposures were likely present. The donor tested CMV seronegative, placing the donor among the 350 to 400 seronegative members of the cohort. Every donor gave a peripheral blood sample, and the peripheral blood mononuclear cells from that sample were used for TCR beta sequencing. The Qiagen DNeasy Blood Extraction Kit was used to extract genomic DNA from the blood cell samples. In its sample, this clone was seen once. What this receptor recognizes is not known. No much larger clonotype is one base removed from it; base qualities were not supplied. The CDR3 measures 12 amino acids from cysteine to phenylalanine. Only the CDR3 DNA stays, 36 bases, in frame from base 1. V gives up 8 bases and J gives up 6 bases, and the segment between their germline ends measures 14 bases. From the germline V gene (reference sequence), CDR1 is GTSNPN and CDR2 is SVGIG.

Sample: PBMCs. The chain is assembled from TRBV30 and TRBJ2-1; the D gene could be TRBD1 or TRBD2, each one agreeing over 5 bases. The sequence was collected from a man aged 50 to 59 in good health and CMV-seronegative. The CDR3 region reads CAGTWETNEQFF. In nucleotide form, the sequence is TGTGCCGGGACCTGGGAGACCAATGAGCAGTTCTTC. The full variable domain, with segments outside the CDR3 supplied by the reference TRBV30 and TRBJ2-1 proteins, appears as SQTIHQWPATLVQPVGSPLSLECTVEGTSNPNLYWYRQAAGRGLQLLFYSVGIGQISSEVPQNLSASRPQDRQFILSSKKLLLSDSGFYLCAGTWETNEQFFGPGTRLTVL.